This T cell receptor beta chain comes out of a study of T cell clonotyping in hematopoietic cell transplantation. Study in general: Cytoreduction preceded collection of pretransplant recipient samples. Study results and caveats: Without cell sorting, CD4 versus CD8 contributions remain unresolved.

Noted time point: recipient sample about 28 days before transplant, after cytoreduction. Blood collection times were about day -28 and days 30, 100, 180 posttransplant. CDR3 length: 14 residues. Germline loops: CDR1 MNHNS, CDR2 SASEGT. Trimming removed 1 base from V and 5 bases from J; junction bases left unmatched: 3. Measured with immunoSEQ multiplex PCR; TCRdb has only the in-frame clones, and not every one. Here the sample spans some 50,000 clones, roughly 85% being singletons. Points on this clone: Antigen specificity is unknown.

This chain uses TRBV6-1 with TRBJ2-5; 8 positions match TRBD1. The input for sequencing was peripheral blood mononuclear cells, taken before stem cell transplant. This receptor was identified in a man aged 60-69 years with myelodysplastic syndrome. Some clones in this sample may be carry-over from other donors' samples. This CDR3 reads CASSEGWTGETQYF. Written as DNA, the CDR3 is TGTGCCAGCAGTGAAGGATGGACAGGGGAGACCCAGTACTTC.